This entry features one TCR beta chain sequence. What it binds is not known. The data are from a study of shared clonotypes between healthy human individuals. Study outcomes and limitations: Larger estimated richness was generally recorded for naive subsets relative to memory subsets.

Genomic DNA of every subset was divided equally among multiple immunoSEQ plates. This table comes from immunoSEQ multiplex PCR, and its TCRdb copy is limited to in-frame clones, with some not included. Among about 1.5 million clones, roughly 98% were seen once, and the ten largest hold approximately 0.45%. The CDR3 extends over 14 amino acids. Germline assignment: CDR1 SNHLY and CDR2 FYNNEI. Losses at the gene ends were 5 bases for V and 1 base for J; bases not matched to a gene: 2. The sequencing input was naive CD4+ T cells sorted from blood. The subset: CD45RA+ positively selected. The V gene is TRBV2, the J gene TRBJ2-7, with TRBD1 matching over 10 bases. The receptor comes from a man younger than 40 in good health. The CDR3: CASSRTGGSYEQYF. The CDR3 bases are TGTGCCAGCAGTCGGACAGGGGGTTCCTACGAGCAGTACTTC.